This T cell receptor beta chain was found in a study of T-cell reconstitution after alpha-beta-depleted transplantation in children. The study's findings and limits: Reports say that about two months after transplant, the alpha-beta T cells came out of several hundred graft clones that had expanded.

Concerning this clonotype: Its antigen is not identified.

Preparation of the TCRbeta library involved a method that used unique molecular identifiers. TCRdb independently ran MiXCR on the PCR reads; one entry per CDR3 protein. The table records about 290,000 distinct CDR3 sequences, around a tenth of them present only once. Here the sequenced sample was PBMCs, taken before TCRalphabeta/CD19-depleted stem cell transplant. The receptor comes from a boy under three years old with acute myeloid leukemia, due to receive a stem cell transplant.

The CDR3 region has the DNA TGTGCCAGTGCCAGCGGGTATGGGGGGTACAATGAGCAGTTCTTC. This sequence encodes CASASGYGGYNEQFF. The V call is TRBV2, the J call TRBJ2-1, with D possibly TRBD2 on 6 matching bases. The ends were cut back, 9 bases at V and 4 bases at J, with 19 bases in the middle. This CDR3 has 15 residues. Germline V gives CDR1 SNHLY, CDR2 FYNNEI.